These 4 T cell receptor beta chains share one sample of origin, sequenced in a study of T cells in Graves' hyperthyroidism and ophthalmopathy. The source material, RNA transcripts, was used to amplify TCR beta CDR3 regions. The HTBI set primed first-round TCR CDR3 RT-PCR. TCRdb re-analysed the multiplex PCR reads in MiXCR, keeping a single row per CDR3 protein. The sample yields a few hundred thousand distinct CDR3 sequences, approximately 14% seen once. The material sequenced was blood. These receptors all come from a woman aged 35 to 49 with Graves' ophthalmopathy.

The chain recombines TRBV20-1 with TRBJ2-1; D remains unclear. Trimming cost V 7 bases and J 7 bases, with 8 bases left between them. The CDR3 contains 10 residues. Germline values: CDR1 DFQATT, CDR2 SNEGSKA (reference sequence). CDR3 protein: CSVLGNEQFF. In DNA form, the CDR3 reads TGCAGTGTTCTGGGGAATGAGCAGTTCTTC.

In its sample, this clonotype was seen many times. The chain uses TRBV6-2 or TRBV6-3 and TRBJ2-1; either TRBD1 or TRBD2 may supply D (5 bases each). Per the germline V gene, CDR1 is MNHEY and CDR2 is SVGEGT. The V gene lost 6 bases and the J gene lost 6 bases, with 18 bases spanning the gap. The CDR3 runs to 15 residues. CDR3 nucleotide sequence: TGTGCCAGCAGCAAAGAGGGGCTAGCTGGCAATGAGCAGTTCTTC. The encoded protein is CASSKEGLAGNEQFF.

This clonotype was seen a few times. The chain carries TRBV6-1 and TRBJ2-1; the D is unclear. Deletions cut 6 bases from V and 6 bases from J, with 12 bases between. CDR3 length: 13 residues. Germline loops: CDR1 MNHNS, CDR2 SASEGT. The CDR3 DNA follows: TGTGCCAGCAGCGAAACCCCGGCCAATGAGCAGTTCTTC. Protein: CASSETPANEQFF.

Comments on this clonotype: A read error may explain this, as a much larger clone is one base away. This sequence joins TRBV6-1 and TRBJ1-2; D gene uncertain. The CDR3 loop spans 16 amino acids. Germline CDR1 MNHNS, CDR2 SASEGT. The CDR3 protein is CASSVEPGSSGYGYPF. The DNA of the CDR3 is TGTGCCAGCAGTGTAGAGCCAGGCTCTTCCGGCTATGGCTACCCCTTC.